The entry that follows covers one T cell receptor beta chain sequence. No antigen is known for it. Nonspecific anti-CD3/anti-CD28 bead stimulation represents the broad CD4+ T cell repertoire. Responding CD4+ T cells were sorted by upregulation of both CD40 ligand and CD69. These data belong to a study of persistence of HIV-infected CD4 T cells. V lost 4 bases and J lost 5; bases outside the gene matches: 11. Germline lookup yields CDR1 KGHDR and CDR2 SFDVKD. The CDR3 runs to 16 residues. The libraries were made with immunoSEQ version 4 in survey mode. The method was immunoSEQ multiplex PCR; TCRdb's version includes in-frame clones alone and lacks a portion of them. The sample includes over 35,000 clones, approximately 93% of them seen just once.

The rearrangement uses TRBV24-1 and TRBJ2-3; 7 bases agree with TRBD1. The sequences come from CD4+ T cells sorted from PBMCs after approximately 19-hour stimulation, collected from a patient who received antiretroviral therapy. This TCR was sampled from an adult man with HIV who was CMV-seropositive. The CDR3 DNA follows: TGTGCCACCAGTGACCGGACAGGTGAAAGGAGAGATACGCAGTATTTT. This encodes CATSDRTGERRDTQYF.